This record concerns one TCR beta chain sequence. The data were taken from a study of blood T cell repertoires in COVID-19. Study-level background: Researchers got acute and convalescent COVID-19 samples from the United States, Italy and Spain.

The protocol was immunoSEQ multiplex PCR, while the TCRdb copy is restricted to in-frame clones and leaves out a portion. The sample gives 360,000 or so clones, roughly nine tenths of which show up once; under 5% is in the top ten. J was trimmed by 9 bases and V by 1 base; bases with no gene match: 12. The CDR3 length is 15 residues. Germline-derived CDR1 and CDR2 are SGHRS and YFSETQ. Specimen: peripheral blood. This TCR was sampled from a woman aged 60 to 75 with COVID-19, enrolled during active disease. The chain has TRBV5-1 and TRBJ2-5, with 7 bases identical to TRBD2. In nucleotides, the CDR3 is TGCGCCAGCAGCTTGACGGGACTAACGTCGGAGGCCCAGTACTTC. Translation gives CASSLTGLTSEAQYF.